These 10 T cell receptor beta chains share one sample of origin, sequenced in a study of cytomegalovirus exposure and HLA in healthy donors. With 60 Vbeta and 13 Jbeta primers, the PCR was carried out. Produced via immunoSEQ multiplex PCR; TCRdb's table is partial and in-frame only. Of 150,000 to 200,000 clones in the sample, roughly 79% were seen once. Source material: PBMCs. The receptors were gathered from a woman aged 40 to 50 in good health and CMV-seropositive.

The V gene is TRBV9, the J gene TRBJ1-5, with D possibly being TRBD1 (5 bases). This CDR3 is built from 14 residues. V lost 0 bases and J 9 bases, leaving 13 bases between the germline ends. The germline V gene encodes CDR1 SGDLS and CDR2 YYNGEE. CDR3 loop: CASSVAGEGLPQHF. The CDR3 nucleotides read TGTGCCAGCAGCGTAGCCGGGGAGGGACTGCCCCAGCATTTT. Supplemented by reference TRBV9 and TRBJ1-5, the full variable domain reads DSGVTQTPKHLITATGQRVTLRCSPRSGDLSVYWYQQSLDQGLQFLIQYYNGEERAKGNILERFSAQQFPDLHSELNLSSLELGDSALYFCASSVAGEGLPQHFGDGTRLSIL.

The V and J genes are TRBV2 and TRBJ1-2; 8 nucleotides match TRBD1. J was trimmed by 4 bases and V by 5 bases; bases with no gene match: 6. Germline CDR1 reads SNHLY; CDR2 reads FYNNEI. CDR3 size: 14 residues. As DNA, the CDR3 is TGTGCCAGCAGTTCCAACCAGGGGGCCTATGGCTACACCTTC. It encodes CASSSNQGAYGYTF.

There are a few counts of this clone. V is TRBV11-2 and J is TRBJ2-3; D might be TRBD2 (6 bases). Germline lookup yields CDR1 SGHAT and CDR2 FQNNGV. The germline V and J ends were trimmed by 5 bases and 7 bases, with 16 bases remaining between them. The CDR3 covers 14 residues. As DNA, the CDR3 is TGTGCCAGCAGCACCACGGAGGGGAGGTATACGCAGTATTTT. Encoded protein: CASSTTEGRYTQYF.

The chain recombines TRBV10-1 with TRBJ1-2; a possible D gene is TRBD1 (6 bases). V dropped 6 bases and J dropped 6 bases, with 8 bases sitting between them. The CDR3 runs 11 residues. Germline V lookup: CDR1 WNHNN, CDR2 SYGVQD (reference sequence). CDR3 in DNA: TGCGCCAGCAGGACAGGTCATGGCTACACCTTC. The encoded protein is CASRTGHGYTF.

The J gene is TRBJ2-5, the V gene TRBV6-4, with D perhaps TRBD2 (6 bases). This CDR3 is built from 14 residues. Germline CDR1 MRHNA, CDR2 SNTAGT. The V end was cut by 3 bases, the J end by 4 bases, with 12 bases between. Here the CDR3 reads CASSEGGQAETQYF. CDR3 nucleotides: TGTGCCAGCAGTGAGGGAGGCCAGGCAGAGACCCAGTACTTC.

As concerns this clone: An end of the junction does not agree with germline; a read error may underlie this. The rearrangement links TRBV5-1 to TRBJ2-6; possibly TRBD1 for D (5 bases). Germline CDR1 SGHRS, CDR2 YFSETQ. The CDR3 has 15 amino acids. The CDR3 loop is CASSPDLPGANGLTF. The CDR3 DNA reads TGCGCCAGCAGCCCCGATCTGCCTGGGGCCAACGGCCTGACTTTC. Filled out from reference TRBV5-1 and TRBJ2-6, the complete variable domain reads KAGVTQTPRYLIKTRGQQVTLSCSPISGHRSVSWYQQTPGQGLQFLFEYFSETQRNKGNFPGRFSGRQFSNSRSEMNVSTLELGDSALYLCASSPDLPGANGLTFGAGSRLTVL.

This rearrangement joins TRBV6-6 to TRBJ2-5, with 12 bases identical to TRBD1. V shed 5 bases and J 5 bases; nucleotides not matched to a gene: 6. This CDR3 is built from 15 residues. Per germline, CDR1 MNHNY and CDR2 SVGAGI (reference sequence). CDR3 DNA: TGTGCCAGCAGTGTTGGGACAGGGGGCAGGGAGACCCAGTACTTC. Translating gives CASSVGTGGRETQYF.

CDR3 region: CASSSAQGARGYTF. DNA for the CDR3: TGTGCCAGCAGCTCAGCCCAGGGGGCGAGGGGCTACACCTTC. The V call is TRBV11-2, the J call TRBJ1-2; 8 bases are shared with TRBD1. J was trimmed by 8 bases and V by 4 bases; bases with no gene match: 9. The CDR3 runs to 14 residues. The V gene's germline CDR1 is SGHAT and CDR2 FQNNGV. Full variable domain (missing parts from reference TRBV11-2 and TRBJ1-2): EAGVAQSPRYKIIEKRQSVAFWCNPISGHATLYWYQQILGQGPKLLIQFQNNGVVDDSQLPKDRFSAERLKGVDSTLKIQPAKLEDSAVYLCASSSAQGARGYTFGSGTRLTVV.

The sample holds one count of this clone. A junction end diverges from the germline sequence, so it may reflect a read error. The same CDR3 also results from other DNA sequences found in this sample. The CDR3 bases are TGTGCCAGCAGTGTTGGCCGAGGGAACACTGAGGCTTTCTTT. Translation: CASSVGRGNTEAFF. V and J are TRBV2 and TRBJ1-1; D unclear. The V gene's germline CDR1 is SNHLY and CDR2 FYNNEI. The CDR3 is made up of 14 amino acids.

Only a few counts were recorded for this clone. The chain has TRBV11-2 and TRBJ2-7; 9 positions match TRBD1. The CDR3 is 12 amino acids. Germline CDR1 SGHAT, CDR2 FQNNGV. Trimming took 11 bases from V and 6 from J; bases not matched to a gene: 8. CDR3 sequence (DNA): TGTGCCGGATCAACAGGGGGCGGCGAGCAGTACTTC. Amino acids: CAGSTGGGEQYF. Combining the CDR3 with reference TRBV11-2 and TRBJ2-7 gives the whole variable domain EAGVAQSPRYKIIEKRQSVAFWCNPISGHATLYWYQQILGQGPKLLIQFQNNGVVDDSQLPKDRFSAERLKGVDSTLKIQPAKLEDSAVYLCAGSTGGGEQYFGPGTRLTVT.